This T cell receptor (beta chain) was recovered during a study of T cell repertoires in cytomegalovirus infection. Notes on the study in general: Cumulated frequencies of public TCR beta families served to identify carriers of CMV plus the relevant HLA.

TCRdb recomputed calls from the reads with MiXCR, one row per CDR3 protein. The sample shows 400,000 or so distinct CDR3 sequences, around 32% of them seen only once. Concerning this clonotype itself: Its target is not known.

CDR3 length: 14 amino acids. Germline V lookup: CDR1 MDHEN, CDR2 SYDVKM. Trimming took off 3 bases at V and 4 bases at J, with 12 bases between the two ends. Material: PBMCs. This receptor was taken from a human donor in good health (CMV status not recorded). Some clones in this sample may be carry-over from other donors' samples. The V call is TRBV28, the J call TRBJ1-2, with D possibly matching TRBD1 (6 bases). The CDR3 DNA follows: TGTGCCAGCAGTTTCGGAGGACAGTTCTATGGCTACACCTTC. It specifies CASSFGGQFYGYTF.